One and the same sample provided the 19 T cell receptor beta chains below, sequenced in a study of T cells after yellow fever vaccination. TCRdb independently ran MiXCR on the 5' RACE reads; one entry per CDR3 protein. The table shows approximately 580,000 distinct CDR3 sequences, with roughly 17% occurring only once. Specimen: PBMCs, collected around 5 days after the first yellow fever vaccination. The receptors here all came from a man between 18 and 35 years old who received the YFV17D yellow fever vaccine.

This clonotype occurred many times. The J gene is TRBJ2-3, the V gene TRBV10-3; 9 bases fit TRBD2. This CDR3 has 14 residues. V lost 8 bases, J lost 5 bases, and 8 bases stayed unmatched. Germline V gene sequence: CDR1 ENHRY, CDR2 SYGVKD. As DNA, the CDR3 is TGTGCCATCTCTGGCGGGGGGGCAAGAGATACGCAGTATTTT. This gives the protein CAISGGGARDTQYF.

This clonotype appeared a few times. The chain employs TRBV20-1 and TRBJ2-1, with D tentatively TRBD1 (5 bases). This CDR3 comprises 15 residues. V was clipped by 5 bases and J by 3 bases, with 17 bases between them. Germline-derived CDR1 and CDR2 are DFQATT and SNEGSKA (reference sequence). This CDR3 is CSASGRQGNYNEQFF. Written as DNA, the CDR3 is TGCAGTGCTTCCGGACGGCAGGGAAACTACAATGAGCAGTTCTTC.

The chain links TRBV5-1 to TRBJ2-7; 10 nucleotides agree with TRBD2. This CDR3 is built from 18 residues. Germline assignment: CDR1 SGHRS and CDR2 YFSETQ. V shed 2 bases, J shed 5 bases, and the junction held 16 bases outside the gene matches. The CDR3 nucleotides read TGCGCCAGCAGCTTACGGGGACCAGCGGGGGGGCCCGGCAACGAGCAGTACTTC. Amino acids: CASSLRGPAGGPGNEQYF.

DNA of the CDR3: TGTGCCAGCAGCTCCGGGACGCTTTCCGCGGCCCAGTACTTC. Protein: CASSSGTLSAAQYF. The genes are TRBV3-1 and TRBJ2-5, with D perhaps assigned TRBD1 or TRBD2 (5 bases each). Germline V lookup: CDR1 LGHDT, CDR2 YNNKEL (reference sequence). This CDR3 is 14 amino acids long. V was shortened by 5 bases and J by 9 bases, with 19 bases between the two germline ends.

For the CDR3, the DNA is TGTGCCAGCAGCCAACGCCAGGGTAGGATCACTGAAGCTTTCTTT. Its protein product is CASSQRQGRITEAFF. This chain connects TRBV7-2 to TRBJ1-1; D may be TRBD1 (5 bases). Between the trimmed V and J ends, which lost 5 bases and 4 bases, there was a span of 17 bases. Looked up from germline, CDR1 is SGHTA and CDR2 is FQGNSA. The CDR3 runs to 15 residues. The whole variable domain, remainder taken from reference TRBV7-2 and TRBJ1-1, is GAGVSQSPSNKVTEKGKDVELRCDPISGHTALYWYRQSLGQGLEFLIYFQGNSAPDKSGLPSDRFSAERTGGSVSTLTIQRTQQEDSAVYLCASSQRQGRITEAFFGQGTRLTVV.

This clonotype was counted at least ten times. The chain employs TRBV5-6 and TRBJ2-7; tentative D call: TRBD2 (6 bases). CDR1 and CDR2 from the germline V gene are SGHDT and YYEEEE. Trimming shortened V by 4 bases and J by 1 base, and 6 bases separated the two germline ends. This CDR3 is 12 amino acids long. The CDR3 loop reads CASSGTSYEQYF. The CDR3 DNA sequence: TGTGCCAGCAGCGGGACTTCCTACGAGCAGTACTTC.

The chain joins TRBV4-3 to TRBJ2-3; perhaps TRBD2 as D (5 bases). V was clipped by 0 bases and J by 1 base, with 11 bases between them. The CDR3 is 16 amino acids. Germline assignment: CDR1 LGHNA and CDR2 YSLEER. CDR3 amino acids: CASSQDAGWGTDTQYF. The CDR3 DNA sequence: TGCGCCAGCAGCCAAGACGCGGGCTGGGGCACAGATACGCAGTATTTT.

This clonotype has only a few counts. The chain is built from TRBV20-1 and TRBJ2-2, with D possibly matching TRBD2 (5 bases). V was shortened by 3 bases and J by 1 base, with 12 bases between the two germline ends. The CDR3 totals 15 residues. The V gene's germline CDR1 is DFQATT and CDR2 SNEGSKA (reference sequence). CDR3 nucleotide sequence: TGCAGTGCTAGCAAAGCGGCGATGAACACCGGGGAGCTGTTTTTT. It codes for CSASKAAMNTGELFF.

This clonotype was seen a few times. The V call is TRBV24-1, the J call TRBJ2-2; D may match TRBD1 or TRBD2 (6 bases each). The CDR3 covers 16 residues. Germline CDR1 reads KGHDR; CDR2 reads SFDVKD. Between the trimmed V and J ends, which lost 1 base and 3 bases, there was a span of 11 bases. The CDR3 is CATSDFRGPYTGELFF. The CDR3 DNA follows: TGTGCCACCAGTGATTTCCGGGGGCCCTACACCGGGGAGCTGTTTTTT.

This clonotype was observed a handful of times. The chain recombines TRBV11-2 with TRBJ2-1, with 7 bases identical to TRBD1. Germline-derived CDR1 and CDR2 are SGHAT and FQNNGV. After removal of 5 bases from V and 6 bases from J, the junction contained 4 bases not matched to a gene. CDR3 length: 13 amino acids. The CDR3 sequence is CASSLDRPNEQFF. The CDR3 DNA reads as TGTGCCAGCAGCCTGGACAGGCCCAATGAGCAGTTCTTC.

This clonotype was observed a handful of times. The chain employs TRBV29-1 and TRBJ1-4; possible D gene TRBD1, 5 bases. V was cut by 2 bases and J by 8 bases, with 12 bases left in between. Germline CDR1 and CDR2: SQVTM and ANQGSEA. CDR3 length: 13 residues. The CDR3 reads CSVEKEGREKLFF. CDR3 coding DNA: TGCAGCGTTGAAAAAGAGGGGCGGGAAAAACTGTTTTTT.

V gene TRBV12-3 or TRBV12-4 combines with J gene TRBJ2-3; perhaps D is TRBD1 or TRBD2 (6 bases each). This CDR3 comprises 17 residues. Deletions cut 0 bases from V and 1 base from J, with 14 bases between. CDR3 nucleotides: TGTGCCAGCAGTTTAGCCTGGGGGGCTAGTGGCACAGATACGCAGTATTTT. Translated: CASSLAWGASGTDTQYF.

The chain has TRBV20-1 and TRBJ1-5; perhaps TRBD1 as D (6 bases). The germline CDR1 and CDR2 sequences are DFQATT and SNEGSKA (reference sequence). The CDR3 runs 14 residues. Between the trimmed V and J ends, which lost 1 base and 7 bases, there was a span of 14 bases. Written as DNA, the CDR3 is TGCAGTGCTAGAGCAGGGGTGCCCGGGCAGCCCCAGCATTTT. Its translation: CSARAGVPGQPQHF.

The chain employs TRBV20-1 and TRBJ2-7; 9 nucleotides align to TRBD2. CDR1 and CDR2 from the germline V gene are DFQATT and SNEGSKA (reference sequence). The CDR3 length is 15 residues. After removal of 4 bases from V and 1 base from J, the junction contained 8 bases not matched to a gene. CDR3 nucleotides: TGCAGTGCTAAGGCCGGCGGGGGGGGTTCCTACGAGCAGTACGTC. Translating gives CSAKAGGGGSYEQYV.

This clonotype has just a few counts. The chain employs TRBV7-2 and TRBJ2-1, with 8 bases lining up with TRBD2. CDR3 length: 16 amino acids. With V trimmed by 1 base and J by 2 bases, 4 bases remained unmatched. The V gene's germline CDR1 is SGHTA and CDR2 FQGNSA. This chain's CDR3 is CASSLDAGGPYNEQFF. The CDR3 DNA sequence: TGTGCCAGCAGCTTAGATGCGGGGGGACCCTACAATGAGCAGTTCTTC.

This clonotype was seen a few times. The J gene is TRBJ2-5, the V gene TRBV7-3, with 8 positions matching TRBD1. Germline lookup yields CDR1 SGHTA and CDR2 FQGTGA. Trimming cost V 3 bases and J 5 bases; bases outside gene matches: 11. This CDR3 has 16 amino acids. The CDR3 nucleotides are TGTGCCAGCAGCTTCTATGCAGGGGGCCCGGAGGAGACCCAGTACTTC. It translates to CASSFYAGGPEETQYF.

Only a few counts were recorded for this clonotype. The V call is TRBV14, the J call TRBJ2-1, with 10 bases identical to TRBD2. With V trimmed by 4 bases and J by 5 bases, 5 bases remained unmatched. Per germline, CDR1 SGHDN and CDR2 FVKESK. The CDR3 runs 15 residues. In nucleotides, the CDR3 is TGTGCCAGCAGCCTTCTAGCGGGGGTTGACAATGAGCAGTTCTTC. Its translation: CASSLLAGVDNEQFF.

This clonotype was recorded a few times. The J gene is TRBJ1-2, the V gene TRBV5-5; no definite D call. Trimming took off 5 bases at V and 2 bases at J, with 16 bases between the two ends. The germline V gene has CDR1 SGHKS and CDR2 YYEKEE (reference sequence). This CDR3 has 15 residues. CDR3 DNA sequence: TGTGCCAGCAGTTTCGGAGGGAGCAGGAACTATGGCTACACCTTC. It is translated as CASSFGGSRNYGYTF.

This clonotype has more than one count but fewer than ten. The chain recombines TRBV14 with TRBJ1-1; D is ambiguous. CDR1 is SGHDN, CDR2 FVKESK, per germline. The V end lost 0 bases, the J end lost 2 bases, and 10 bases lay between the germline ends. The CDR3 runs to 15 residues. CDR3 bases: TGTGCCAGCAGCCAAGACTTGGCGGTAAACACTGAAGCTTTCTTT. It translates to CASSQDLAVNTEAFF.